One sample yielded the 28 T cell receptor beta chains listed below, sequenced in a study of cytotoxic CD8 clonotypes in ibrutinib-treated CLL. Only in-frame clones appear in the TCRdb table, and some are missing; sequencing was by immunoSEQ multiplex PCR. The repertoire holds 140,000 or so clones, with 75% to 85% as singletons. The source material was PBMCs, sampled after 12 months of ibrutinib treatment. All receptors come from a human donor with chronic lymphocytic leukemia.

V usage is TRBV19 and J usage is TRBJ2-1; TRBD1 agrees at 7 bases. The junction had 9 bases not matched to a gene; V was cut back by 6 bases and J by 4 bases. CDR3 length: 15 amino acids. The V gene's germline CDR1 is LNHDA and CDR2 SQIVND (reference sequence). The DNA of the CDR3 is TGTGCCAGTAGCCTTACGGGACAGAAGTACAATGAGCAGTTCTTC. Translation gives CASSLTGQKYNEQFF.

The chain has TRBV27 and TRBJ2-1; D gene unclear. Germline V lookup: CDR1 MNHEY, CDR2 SMNVEV (reference sequence). Trimming left V 2 bases short and J 3 bases short, with 11 bases between. The CDR3 sequence is 15 residues long. CDR3 DNA sequence: TGTGCCAGCAGTTTAGCCCCTCCAGACTACAATGAGCAGTTCTTC. It is translated as CASSLAPPDYNEQFF.

This clone was picked up a small number of times. CDR3 loop: CAISDPVRGDIQYF. The CDR3 DNA is TGTGCCATCAGTGATCCAGTTAGGGGGGACATTCAGTACTTC. This chain joins TRBV10-3 and TRBJ2-4, with D tentatively TRBD1 or TRBD2 (6 bases each). V shed 3 bases and J shed 8 bases, with 14 bases lying between them. Germline loops: CDR1 ENHRY, CDR2 SYGVKD. The CDR3 sequence is 14 residues long.

The gene calls are TRBV11-3 and TRBJ1-2; weak D call: TRBD1 (5 bases). Germline V gene data show CDR1 as SGHNT and CDR2 as YENEEA. The CDR3 has 18 amino acids. Trimming shortened V by 1 base and J by 6 bases, and 24 bases separated the two germline ends. The CDR3 is CASSLVPPDEGKVHGYTF. Here the CDR3 DNA reads TGTGCCAGCAGCTTAGTGCCGCCTGATGAGGGGAAAGTCCATGGCTACACCTTC.

The gene calls are TRBV10-2 and TRBJ2-7, with D tentatively TRBD1 (6 bases). V gave up 2 bases and J gave up 0 bases, with 11 bases separating them. The CDR3 consists of 15 residues. In germline, CDR1 is WSHSY, CDR2 SAAADI. Here the CDR3 reads CASSERQVISYEQYF. DNA of the CDR3: TGCGCCAGCAGTGAGAGACAGGTCATCTCCTACGAGCAGTACTTC.

V and J are TRBV11-3 and TRBJ2-7; 7 bases map to TRBD1. CDR3 length: 15 residues. CDR1 is SGHNT and CDR2 is YENEEA in the germline V gene. Trimming cost V 1 base and J 2 bases; bases outside gene matches: 5. CDR3 sequence (DNA): TGTGCCAGCAGCTTAGGGGGACAGATAACCTACGAGCAGTACTTC. Protein: CASSLGGQITYEQYF.

The chain carries TRBV4-2 and TRBJ2-7; TRBD1 aligns across 8 bases. The length of the CDR3 is 21 residues. Germline CDR1 LGHNA, CDR2 YNFKEQ. V was clipped by 1 base and J by 1 base; unmatched bases: 21. The CDR3 here is CASSQVVLGGQATSWSYEQYF. CDR3 nucleotides: TGTGCCAGCAGCCAAGTTGTGCTCGGGGGACAGGCAACATCGTGGTCCTACGAGCAGTACTTC.

The chain combines TRBV19 with TRBJ2-2; D gene unclear. V dropped 6 bases and J dropped 0 bases, with 11 bases sitting between them. The germline V gene encodes CDR1 LNHDA and CDR2 SQIVND (reference sequence). The CDR3 consists of 15 residues. CDR3 coding DNA: TGTGCCAGTAGGGGGTTGGAAGCGAACACCGGGGAGCTGTTTTTT. Protein sequence: CASRGLEANTGELFF.

The J gene is TRBJ2-1, the V gene TRBV4-1, with 10 positions matching TRBD1. V lost 4 bases, J lost 10 bases, and 22 bases stayed unmatched. The CDR3 runs 19 residues. From germline, CDR1 is MGHRA and CDR2 YSYEKL. Here the CDR3 DNA reads TGCGCCAGCAGCCCAAGGGATACTGGGACAGGGGCGCTTTCTAGGGAGCAGTTCTTC. This encodes CASSPRDTGTGALSREQFF.

This clone is a singleton in its sample. Other DNA sequences from this sample encode an identical CDR3 as well. This chain connects TRBV7-2 to TRBJ2-7; D may be TRBD1 (7 bases). The germline CDR1 and CDR2 sequences are SGHTA and FQGNSA. This CDR3 comprises 15 residues. V lost 0 bases and J 3 bases, leaving 12 bases between the germline ends. CDR3 sequence: CASSLASGGNYEQYF. The CDR3 DNA reads TGTGCCAGCAGCTTAGCGTCAGGGGGGAACTACGAGCAGTACTTC.

V is TRBV6-5 and J is TRBJ2-5; 7 nucleotides line up with TRBD2. Germline assignment: CDR1 MNHEY and CDR2 SVGAGI. This CDR3 contains 12 residues. Trimming cost V 10 bases and J 1 base; bases outside gene matches: 3. The CDR3, as DNA: TGTGCCACCAGCGGGGCCCAAGAGACCCAGTACTTC. This encodes CATSGAQETQYF.

This rearrangement joins TRBV7-9 to TRBJ2-5, with D perhaps matching TRBD1 or TRBD2 (5 bases each). This CDR3 is built from 13 residues. From germline, CDR1 is SEHNR and CDR2 FQNEAQ (reference sequence). V was cut by 5 bases and J by 0 bases, with 7 bases left in between. CDR3 protein: CASSRGHQETQYF. The CDR3 nucleotides read TGTGCCAGCAGCCGGGGACACCAAGAGACCCAGTACTTC.

This sequence joins TRBV5-1 and TRBJ2-7; no clear D. Trimming left V 0 bases short and J 4 bases short, with 14 bases between. CDR3 length: 15 residues. Germline CDR1 SGHRS, CDR2 YFSETQ. The CDR3 is CASSLEAGTFYEQYF. The DNA for the CDR3 is TGCGCCAGCAGCTTGGAAGCAGGAACTTTTTACGAGCAGTACTTC.

This chain links TRBV6-5 with TRBJ2-7, with 11 bases identical to TRBD2. The V segment lost 6 bases and the J segment 9 bases; nucleotides outside the gene matches: 13. This CDR3 contains 15 residues. Germline assignment: CDR1 MNHEY and CDR2 SVGAGI. The CDR3 region is CASSQPGLAATGQYF. The CDR3 bases are TGTGCCAGCAGCCAACCGGGACTAGCGGCTACGGGGCAGTACTTC.

The genes are TRBV10-1 and TRBJ1-2; D gene unclear. CDR1 is WNHNN and CDR2 is SYGVQD in the germline V gene (reference sequence). This CDR3 spans 16 amino acids. The V and J ends lost 3 bases and 5 bases respectively, with 19 bases between them. This CDR3 reads CASSDETSWGSYGYTF. The CDR3 nucleotides are TGCGCCAGCAGTGACGAGACAAGCTGGGGATCTTATGGCTACACCTTC.

CDR3 sequence (DNA): TGTGCCAGCAGGGCAATCAGGGTTAGCTCCTACAATGAGCAGTTCTTC. Translating gives CASRAIRVSSYNEQFF. The chain recombines TRBV2 with TRBJ2-1; TRBD1 might be the D (5 bases). Germline assignment: CDR1 SNHLY and CDR2 FYNNEI. The CDR3 has 16 residues. V was clipped by 6 bases and J by 0 bases, with 15 bases between them.

The rearrangement links TRBV7-2 to TRBJ2-7, with D possibly matching TRBD1 (6 bases). Trimming took 4 bases from V and 0 from J, leaving 19 bases between them. CDR1 and CDR2 (germline): SGHTA, FQGNSA. CDR3 length: 17 residues. The CDR3 region has the DNA TGTGCCAGCAGCTACATTTTTCGGGACACCACCTCCTACGAGCAGTACTTC. Amino acids: CASSYIFRDTTSYEQYF.

The chain couples TRBV4-1 to TRBJ2-5; D unresolved. Between the trimmed V and J ends, which lost 5 bases and 5 bases, there was a span of 15 bases. Germline loops: CDR1 MGHRA, CDR2 YSYEKL. This CDR3 is built from 14 residues. CDR3 sequence: CASSFQAMPETQYF. In DNA, the CDR3 is TGCGCCAGCAGCTTTCAGGCCATGCCCGAGACCCAGTACTTC.

The gene calls are TRBV18 and TRBJ2-7; 12 bases are a match to TRBD2. The CDR3 covers 17 residues. After removal of 2 bases from V and 1 base from J, the junction contained 6 bases not matched to a gene. The V gene's germline CDR1 is KGHSH and CDR2 LQKENI. CDR3 amino acids: CASSPTLGLAGSYEQYF. The CDR3 DNA reads as TGTGCCAGCTCACCAACATTGGGACTAGCGGGTTCCTACGAGCAGTACTTC.

The chain joins TRBV19 to TRBJ2-5; 11 nucleotides agree with TRBD2. Trimming removed 7 bases from V and 5 bases from J; junction bases left unmatched: 3. There are 13 residues in the CDR3. Germline V gene data show CDR1 as LNHDA and CDR2 as SQIVND (reference sequence). The CDR3 loop reads CASNSGRGETQYF. CDR3 sequence (DNA): TGTGCCAGTAATAGCGGGAGGGGTGAGACCCAGTACTTC.

V is TRBV19 and J is TRBJ1-2; D may be TRBD1 (6 bases). Germline CDR1 and CDR2: LNHDA and SQIVND (reference sequence). V lost 6 bases to trimming and J lost 2 bases, with 10 bases between them. The CDR3 loop spans 13 amino acids. This chain's CDR3 is CASSPRGNYGYTF. The CDR3 DNA reads as TGTGCCAGTAGCCCAAGGGGGAACTATGGCTACACCTTC.

The rearrangement uses TRBV19 and TRBJ1-1, with D perhaps TRBD1 (5 bases). Trimming left V 6 bases short and J 5 bases short, with 16 bases between. The CDR3 extends over 14 amino acids. Germline-derived CDR1 and CDR2 are LNHDA and SQIVND (reference sequence). For the CDR3, the DNA is TGTGCCAGTAGAAGGGGCAGTTTAGGTACTGAAGCTTTCTTT. It translates to CASRRGSLGTEAFF.

The chain couples TRBV27 to TRBJ2-5, with a tentative D call TRBD1 (7 bases). Germline loops: CDR1 MNHEY, CDR2 SMNVEV (reference sequence). V was clipped by 8 bases and J by 4 bases, with 23 bases between them. The CDR3 is 16 amino acids. In DNA form, the CDR3 reads TGTGCCAGCGCCCGATACAGAACAGGGGACTTAGAGACCCAGTACTTC. It is translated as CASARYRTGDLETQYF.

The rearrangement uses TRBV19 and TRBJ2-1; 11 nucleotides match TRBD2. The CDR3 is 15 residues long. J was trimmed by 8 bases and V by 6 bases; bases with no gene match: 9. Germline V gives CDR1 LNHDA, CDR2 SQIVND (reference sequence). This CDR3 is CASSITSGSPYEQFF. CDR3 nucleotides: TGTGCCAGTAGCATAACTAGCGGGAGTCCGTATGAGCAGTTCTTC.

V and J are TRBV5-6 and TRBJ2-5, with D perhaps matching TRBD2 (5 bases). The CDR3 spans 14 residues. Germline V gene data show CDR1 as SGHDT and CDR2 as YYEEEE. Trimming shortened V by 0 bases and J by 2 bases, and 8 bases separated the two germline ends. The CDR3 DNA reads TGTGCCAGCAGCTTGGTGGGAGCACAAGAGACCCAGTACTTC. Its protein is CASSLVGAQETQYF. The whole variable domain, remainder taken from reference TRBV5-6 and TRBJ2-5, is DAGVTQSPTHLIKTRGQQVTLRCSPKSGHDTVSWYQQALGQGPQFIFQYYEEEERQRGNFPDRFSGHQFPNYSSELNVNALLLGDSALYLCASSLVGAQETQYFGPGTRLLVL.

This chain uses TRBV19 with TRBJ2-7, with D unresolved. The CDR3 totals 15 residues. Looked up from germline, CDR1 is LNHDA and CDR2 is SQIVND (reference sequence). The V end was cut by 3 bases, the J end by 7 bases, with 19 bases between. This chain's CDR3 is CASSMAEGWRGEQYF. Written as DNA, the CDR3 is TGTGCCAGTAGTATGGCTGAAGGATGGCGAGGAGAGCAGTACTTC.

The gene calls are TRBV4-1 and TRBJ1-1; D uncertain. V was cut by 1 base and J by 2 bases, with 14 bases left in between. Looked up from germline, CDR1 is MGHRA and CDR2 is YSYEKL. The CDR3 contains 16 residues. The CDR3 here is CASSQATVRPNTEAFF. The CDR3 DNA is TGCGCCAGCAGCCAAGCAACGGTGCGTCCCAACACTGAAGCTTTCTTT.

The chain carries TRBV11-2 and TRBJ1-1; TRBD1 is a possible D gene (5 bases). Deletions cut 1 base from V and 1 base from J, with 10 bases between. Germline V gives CDR1 SGHAT, CDR2 FQNNGV. The CDR3 is 15 residues long. The DNA for the CDR3 is TGTGCCAGCAGCTTAGTACATACAGGGAACACTGAAGCTTTCTTT. Its protein is CASSLVHTGNTEAFF. Full variable domain (outside the CDR3, taken from reference TRBV11-2 and TRBJ1-1): EAGVAQSPRYKIIEKRQSVAFWCNPISGHATLYWYQQILGQGPKLLIQFQNNGVVDDSQLPKDRFSAERLKGVDSTLKIQPAKLEDSAVYLCASSLVHTGNTEAFFGQGTRLTVV.